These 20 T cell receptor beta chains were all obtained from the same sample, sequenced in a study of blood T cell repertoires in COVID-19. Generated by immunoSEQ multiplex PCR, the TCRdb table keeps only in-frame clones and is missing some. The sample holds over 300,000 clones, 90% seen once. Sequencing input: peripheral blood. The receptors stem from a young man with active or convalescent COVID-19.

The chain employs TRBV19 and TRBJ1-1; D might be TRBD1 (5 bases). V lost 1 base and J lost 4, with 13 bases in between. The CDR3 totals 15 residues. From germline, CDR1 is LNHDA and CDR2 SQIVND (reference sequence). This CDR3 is CASSIVGREATEAFF. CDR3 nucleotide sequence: TGTGCCAGTAGTATAGTGGGCAGGGAGGCCACTGAAGCTTTCTTT.

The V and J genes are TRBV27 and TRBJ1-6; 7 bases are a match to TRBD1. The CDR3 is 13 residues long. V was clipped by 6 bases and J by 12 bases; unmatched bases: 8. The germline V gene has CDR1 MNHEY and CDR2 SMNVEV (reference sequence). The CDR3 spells CASSHETGVPLHF. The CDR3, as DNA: TGTGCCAGCAGCCACGAAACAGGGGTACCCCTCCACTTT.

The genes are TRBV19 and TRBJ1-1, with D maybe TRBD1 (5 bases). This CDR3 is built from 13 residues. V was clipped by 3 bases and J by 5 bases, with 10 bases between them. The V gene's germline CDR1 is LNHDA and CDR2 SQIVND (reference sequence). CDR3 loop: CASSMGGGTEAFF. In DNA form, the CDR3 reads TGTGCCAGTAGTATGGGGGGAGGAACTGAAGCTTTCTTT.

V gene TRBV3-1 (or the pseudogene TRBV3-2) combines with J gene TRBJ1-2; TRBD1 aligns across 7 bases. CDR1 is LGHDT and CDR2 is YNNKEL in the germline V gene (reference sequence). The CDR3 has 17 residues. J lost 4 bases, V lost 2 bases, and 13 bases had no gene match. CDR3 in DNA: TGTGCCAGCAGCCAAAAAATCGGACAAAGGGGGCTCTATGGCTACACCTTC. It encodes CASSQKIGQRGLYGYTF.

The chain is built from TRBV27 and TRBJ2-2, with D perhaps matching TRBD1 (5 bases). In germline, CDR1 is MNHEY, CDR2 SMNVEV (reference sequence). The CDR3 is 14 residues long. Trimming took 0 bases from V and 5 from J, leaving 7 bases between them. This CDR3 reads CASSLSWTTGELFF. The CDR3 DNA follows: TGTGCCAGCAGTTTATCTTGGACAACCGGGGAGCTGTTTTTT.

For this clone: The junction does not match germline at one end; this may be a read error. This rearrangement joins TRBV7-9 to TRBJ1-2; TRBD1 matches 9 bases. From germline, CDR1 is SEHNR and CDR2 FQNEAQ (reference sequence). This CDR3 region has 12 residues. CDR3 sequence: CASSRGTGNGAF. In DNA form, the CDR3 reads TGTGCCAGCAGCCGCGGGACAGGGAATGGTGCCTTC.

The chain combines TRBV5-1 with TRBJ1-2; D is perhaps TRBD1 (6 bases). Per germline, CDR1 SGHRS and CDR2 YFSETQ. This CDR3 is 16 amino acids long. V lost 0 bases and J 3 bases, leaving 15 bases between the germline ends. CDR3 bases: TGCGCCAGCAGCTTGGCCAGGGCAGGGGTGGACTATGGCTACACCTTC. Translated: CASSLARAGVDYGYTF.

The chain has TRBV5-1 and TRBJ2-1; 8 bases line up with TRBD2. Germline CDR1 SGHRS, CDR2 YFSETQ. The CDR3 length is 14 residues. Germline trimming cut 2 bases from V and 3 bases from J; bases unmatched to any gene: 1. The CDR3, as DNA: TGCGCCAGCAGCTTTCTAGCGGGCTACAATGAGCAGTTCTTC. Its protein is CASSFLAGYNEQFF.

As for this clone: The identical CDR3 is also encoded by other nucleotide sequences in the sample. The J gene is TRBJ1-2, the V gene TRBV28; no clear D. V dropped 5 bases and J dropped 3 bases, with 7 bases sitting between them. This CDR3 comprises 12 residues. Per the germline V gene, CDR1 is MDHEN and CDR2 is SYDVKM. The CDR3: CASSPGYYGYTF. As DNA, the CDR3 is TGTGCCAGCAGTCCCGGGTACTATGGCTACACCTTC.

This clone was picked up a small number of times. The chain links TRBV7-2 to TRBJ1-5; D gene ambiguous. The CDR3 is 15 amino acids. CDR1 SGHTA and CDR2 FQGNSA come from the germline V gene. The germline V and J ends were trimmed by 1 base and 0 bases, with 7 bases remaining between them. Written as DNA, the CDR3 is TGTGCCAGCAGCTTAGTTAGCATTAGCAATCAGCCCCAGCATTTT. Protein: CASSLVSISNQPQHF.

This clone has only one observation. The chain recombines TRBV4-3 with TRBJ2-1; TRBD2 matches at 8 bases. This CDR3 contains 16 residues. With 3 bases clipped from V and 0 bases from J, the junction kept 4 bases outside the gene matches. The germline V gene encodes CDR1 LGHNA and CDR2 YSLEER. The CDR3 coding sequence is TGCGCCAGCAGCCAGGTGACTAGCGACTCCTACAATGAGCAGTTCTTC. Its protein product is CASSQVTSDSYNEQFF.

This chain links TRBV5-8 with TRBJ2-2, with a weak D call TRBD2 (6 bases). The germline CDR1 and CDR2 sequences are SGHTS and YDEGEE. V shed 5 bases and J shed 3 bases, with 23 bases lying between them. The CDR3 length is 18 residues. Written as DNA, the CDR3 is TGTGCCAGCAGTTGGTTGCCCCGCGTTTCGGGAGACACCGGGGAGCTGTTTTTT. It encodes CASSWLPRVSGDTGELFF. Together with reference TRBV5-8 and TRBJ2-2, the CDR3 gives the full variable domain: EAGVTQSPTHLIKTRGQQATLRCSPISGHTSVYWYQQALGLGLQFLLWYDEGEERNRGNFPPRFSGRQFPNYSSELNVNALELEDSALYLCASSWLPRVSGDTGELFFGEGSRLTVL.

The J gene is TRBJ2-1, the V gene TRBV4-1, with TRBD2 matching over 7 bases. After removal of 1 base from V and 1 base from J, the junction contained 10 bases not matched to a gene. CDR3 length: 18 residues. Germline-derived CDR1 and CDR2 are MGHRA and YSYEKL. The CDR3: CASSQAGRGGFSYNEQFF. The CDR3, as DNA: TGCGCCAGCAGCCAAGCGGGACGCGGGGGATTTTCCTACAATGAGCAGTTCTTC.

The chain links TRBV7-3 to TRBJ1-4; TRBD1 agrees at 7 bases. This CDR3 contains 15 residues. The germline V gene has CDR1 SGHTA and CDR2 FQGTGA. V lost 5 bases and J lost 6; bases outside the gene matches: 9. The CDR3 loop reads CASSVGQVFDEKLFF. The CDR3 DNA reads TGTGCCAGCAGCGTCGGACAGGTGTTCGATGAAAAACTGTTTTTT.

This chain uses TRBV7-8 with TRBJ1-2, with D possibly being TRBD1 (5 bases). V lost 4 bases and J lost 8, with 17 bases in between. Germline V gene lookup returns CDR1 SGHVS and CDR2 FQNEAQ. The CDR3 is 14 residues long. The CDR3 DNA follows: TGTGCCAGCAGCTCCAGAACAGGTGCGGGAGGCTACACCTTC. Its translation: CASSSRTGAGGYTF. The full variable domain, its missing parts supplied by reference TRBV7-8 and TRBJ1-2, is GAGVSQSPRYKVAKRGQDVALRCDPISGHVSLFWYQQALGQGPEFLTYFQNEAQLDKSGLPSDRFFAERPEGSVSTLKIQRTQQEDSAVYLCASSSRTGAGGYTFGSGTRLTVV.

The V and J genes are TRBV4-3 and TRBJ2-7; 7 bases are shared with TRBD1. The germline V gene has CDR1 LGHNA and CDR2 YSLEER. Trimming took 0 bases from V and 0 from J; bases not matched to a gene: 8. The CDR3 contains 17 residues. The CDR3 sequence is CASSQDITGQTSYEQYF. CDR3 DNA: TGCGCCAGCAGCCAAGATATTACGGGACAGACCTCCTACGAGCAGTACTTC.

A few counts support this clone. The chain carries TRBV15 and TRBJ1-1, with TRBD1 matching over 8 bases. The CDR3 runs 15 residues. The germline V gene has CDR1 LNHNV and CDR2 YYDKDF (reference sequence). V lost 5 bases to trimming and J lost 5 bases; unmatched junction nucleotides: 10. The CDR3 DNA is TGTGCCACCAGCCTCGACAGGGGCGCTGGGACTGAAGCTTTCTTT. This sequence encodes CATSLDRGAGTEAFF.

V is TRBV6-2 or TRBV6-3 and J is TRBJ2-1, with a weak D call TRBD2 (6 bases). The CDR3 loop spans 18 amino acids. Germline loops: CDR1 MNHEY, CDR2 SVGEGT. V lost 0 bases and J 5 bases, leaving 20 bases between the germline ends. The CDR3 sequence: CASSYSAAGRGVHNEQFF. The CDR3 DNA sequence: TGTGCCAGCAGTTACTCAGCGGCGGGGCGAGGGGTCCACAATGAGCAGTTCTTC.

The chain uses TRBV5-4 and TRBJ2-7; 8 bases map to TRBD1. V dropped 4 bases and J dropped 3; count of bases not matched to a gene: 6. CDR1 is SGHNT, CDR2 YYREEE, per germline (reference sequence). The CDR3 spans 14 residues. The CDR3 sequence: CASSPDRVHYEQYF. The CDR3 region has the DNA TGTGCCAGCAGCCCGGACAGGGTTCACTACGAGCAGTACTTC.

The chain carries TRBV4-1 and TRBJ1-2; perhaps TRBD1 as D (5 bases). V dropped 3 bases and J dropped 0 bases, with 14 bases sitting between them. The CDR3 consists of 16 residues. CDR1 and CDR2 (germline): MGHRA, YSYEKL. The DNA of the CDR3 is TGCGCCAGCAGCCAGGTCCAGACAGCCTCTAACTATGGCTACACCTTC. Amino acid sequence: CASSQVQTASNYGYTF.